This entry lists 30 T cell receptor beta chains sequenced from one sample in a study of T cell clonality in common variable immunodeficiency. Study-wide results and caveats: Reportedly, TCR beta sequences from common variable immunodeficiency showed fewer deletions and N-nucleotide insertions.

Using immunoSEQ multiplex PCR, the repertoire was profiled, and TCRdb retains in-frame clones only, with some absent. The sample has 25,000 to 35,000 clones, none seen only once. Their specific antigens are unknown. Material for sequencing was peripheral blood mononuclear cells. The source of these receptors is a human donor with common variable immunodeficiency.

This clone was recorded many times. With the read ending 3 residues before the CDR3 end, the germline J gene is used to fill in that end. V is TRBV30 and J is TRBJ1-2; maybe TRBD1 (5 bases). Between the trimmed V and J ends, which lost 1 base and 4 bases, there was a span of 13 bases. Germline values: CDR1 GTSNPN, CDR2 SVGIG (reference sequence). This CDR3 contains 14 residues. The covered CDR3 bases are TGTGCCTGGAGTGGCCAGGGTCGGGTCTATGGC. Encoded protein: CAWSGQGRVYG. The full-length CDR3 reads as CAWSGQGRVYGYTF.

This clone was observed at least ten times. The part of the CDR3 DNA that was read is TGTGCCAGCTCACCACAGGCAGGGGGTACAAGCAATCAGCCC. As protein: CASSPQAGGTSNQP. The CDR3 reads in full as CASSPQAGGTSNQPQHF. V and J are TRBV18 and TRBJ1-5; TRBD1 matches 7 bases. The read ends 3 residues before the CDR3 terminus; that terminus is restored from the germline J gene. J lost 1 base, V lost 1 base, and 7 bases had no gene match. Germline CDR1 is KGHSH and CDR2 is LQKENI. The CDR3 consists of 17 residues.

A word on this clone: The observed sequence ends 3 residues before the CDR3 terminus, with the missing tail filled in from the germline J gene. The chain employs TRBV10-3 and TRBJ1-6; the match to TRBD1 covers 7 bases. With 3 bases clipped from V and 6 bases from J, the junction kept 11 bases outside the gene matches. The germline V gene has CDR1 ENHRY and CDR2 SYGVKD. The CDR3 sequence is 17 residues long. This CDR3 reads CAISDHAPGTVNSPLHF. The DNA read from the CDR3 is TGTGCCATCAGTGATCACGCTCCAGGGACAGTTAATTCACCC.

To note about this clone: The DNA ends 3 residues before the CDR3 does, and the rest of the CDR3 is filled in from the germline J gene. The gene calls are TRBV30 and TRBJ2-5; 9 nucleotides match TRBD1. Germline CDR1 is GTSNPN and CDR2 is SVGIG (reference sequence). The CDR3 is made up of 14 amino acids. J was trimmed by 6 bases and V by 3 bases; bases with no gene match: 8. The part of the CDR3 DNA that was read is TGTGCCTGGAGCGGGACAGGGTCCCGAAAGACC. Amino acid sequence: CAWSGTGSRKT. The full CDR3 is CAWSGTGSRKTQYF.

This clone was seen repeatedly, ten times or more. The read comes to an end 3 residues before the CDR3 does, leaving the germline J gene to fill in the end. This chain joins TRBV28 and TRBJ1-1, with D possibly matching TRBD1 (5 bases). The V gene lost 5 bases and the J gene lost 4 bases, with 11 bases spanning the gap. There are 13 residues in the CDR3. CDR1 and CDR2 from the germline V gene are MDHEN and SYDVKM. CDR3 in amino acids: CASSDDRITEAFF. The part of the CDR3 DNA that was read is TGTGCCAGCAGTGATGACAGAATCACTGAA.

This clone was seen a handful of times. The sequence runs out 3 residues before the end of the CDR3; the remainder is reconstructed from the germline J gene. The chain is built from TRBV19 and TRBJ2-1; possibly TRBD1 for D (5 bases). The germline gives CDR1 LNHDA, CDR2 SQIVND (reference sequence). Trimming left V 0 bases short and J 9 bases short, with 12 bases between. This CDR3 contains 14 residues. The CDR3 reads CASSIDLGRGEQFF. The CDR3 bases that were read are TGTGCCAGTAGTATAGACTTGGGGCGCGGTGAG.

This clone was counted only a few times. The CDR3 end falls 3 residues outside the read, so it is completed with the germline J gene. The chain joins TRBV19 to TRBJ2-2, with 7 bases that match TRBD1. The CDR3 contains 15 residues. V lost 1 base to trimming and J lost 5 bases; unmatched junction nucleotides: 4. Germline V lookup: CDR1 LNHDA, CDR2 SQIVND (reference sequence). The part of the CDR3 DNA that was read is TGTGCCAGTAGTATAGGAGGGGGCGGAACCGGGGAG. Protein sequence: CASSIGGGGTGE. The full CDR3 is CASSIGGGGTGELFF.

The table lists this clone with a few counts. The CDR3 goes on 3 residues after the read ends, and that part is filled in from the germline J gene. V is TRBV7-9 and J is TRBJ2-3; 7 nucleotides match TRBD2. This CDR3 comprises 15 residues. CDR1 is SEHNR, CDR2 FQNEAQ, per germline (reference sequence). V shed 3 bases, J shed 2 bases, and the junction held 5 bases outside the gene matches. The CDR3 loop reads CASSLGLSSTDTQYF. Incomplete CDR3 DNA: TGTGCCAGCAGCTTGGGACTAAGTTCCACAGATACG.

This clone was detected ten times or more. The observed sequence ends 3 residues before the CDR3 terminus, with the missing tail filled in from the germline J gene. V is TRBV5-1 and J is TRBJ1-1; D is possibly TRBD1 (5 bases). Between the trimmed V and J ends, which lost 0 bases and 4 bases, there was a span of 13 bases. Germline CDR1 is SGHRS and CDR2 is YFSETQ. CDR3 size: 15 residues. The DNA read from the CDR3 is TGCGCCAGCAGCTTGGCCCCAGGGTCAAGCACTGAA. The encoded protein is CASSLAPGSSTE. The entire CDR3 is CASSLAPGSSTEAFF.

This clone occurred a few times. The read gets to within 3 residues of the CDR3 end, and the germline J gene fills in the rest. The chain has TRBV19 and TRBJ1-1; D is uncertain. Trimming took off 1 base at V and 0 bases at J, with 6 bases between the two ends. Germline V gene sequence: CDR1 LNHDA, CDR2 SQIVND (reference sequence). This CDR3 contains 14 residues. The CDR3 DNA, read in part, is TGTGCCAGTAGTATAGTTATTATGAACACTGAA. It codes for CASSIVIMNTE. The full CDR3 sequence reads CASSIVIMNTEAFF.

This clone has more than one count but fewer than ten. Incomplete CDR3 DNA: TGTGCCAGCAGGGTGGGGGGCGGGGGGTATTACGAG. It codes for CASRVGGGGYYE. The full CDR3 is CASRVGGGGYYEQYF. The rearrangement links TRBV11-2 to TRBJ2-7; the match to TRBD2 covers 8 bases. The read terminates 3 residues before the CDR3 end, so the remaining end is supplied by the germline J gene. The CDR3 has 15 amino acids. After removal of 6 bases from V and 4 bases from J, the junction contained 11 bases not matched to a gene. Germline V gene sequence: CDR1 SGHAT, CDR2 FQNNGV.

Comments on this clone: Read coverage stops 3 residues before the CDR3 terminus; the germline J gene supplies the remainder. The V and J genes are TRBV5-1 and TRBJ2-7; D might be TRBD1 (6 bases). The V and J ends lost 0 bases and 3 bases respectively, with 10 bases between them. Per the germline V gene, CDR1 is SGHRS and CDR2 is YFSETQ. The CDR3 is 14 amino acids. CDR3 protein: CASSLGTDYYEQYF. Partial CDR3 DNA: TGCGCCAGCAGCTTGGGGACAGACTACTACGAG.

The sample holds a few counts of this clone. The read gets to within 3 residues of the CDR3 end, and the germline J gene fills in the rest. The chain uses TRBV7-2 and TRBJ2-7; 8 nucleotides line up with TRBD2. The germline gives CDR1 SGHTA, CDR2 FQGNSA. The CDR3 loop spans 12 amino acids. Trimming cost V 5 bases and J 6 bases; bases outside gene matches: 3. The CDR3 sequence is CASSPGGPEQYF. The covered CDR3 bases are TGTGCCAGCAGCCCGGGGGGGCCCGAG. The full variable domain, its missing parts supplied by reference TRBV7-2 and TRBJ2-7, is GAGVSQSPSNKVTEKGKDVELRCDPISGHTALYWYRQSLGQGLEFLIYFQGNSAPDKSGLPSDRFSAERTGGSVSTLTIQRTQQEDSAVYLCASSPGGPEQYFGPGTRLTVT.

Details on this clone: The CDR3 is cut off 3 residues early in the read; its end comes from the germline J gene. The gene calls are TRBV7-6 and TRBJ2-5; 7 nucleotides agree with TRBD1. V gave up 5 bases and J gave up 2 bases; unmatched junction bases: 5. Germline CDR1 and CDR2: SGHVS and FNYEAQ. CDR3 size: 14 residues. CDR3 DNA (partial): TGTGCCAGCAGCCAGACAGGGAGACAAGAGACC. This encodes CASSQTGRQET. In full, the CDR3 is CASSQTGRQETQYF.

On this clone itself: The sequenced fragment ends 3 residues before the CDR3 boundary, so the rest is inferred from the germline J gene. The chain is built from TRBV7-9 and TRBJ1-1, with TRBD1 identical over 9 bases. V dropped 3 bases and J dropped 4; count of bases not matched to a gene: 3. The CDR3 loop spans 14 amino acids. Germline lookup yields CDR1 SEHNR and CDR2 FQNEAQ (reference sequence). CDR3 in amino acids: CASSFSTGGTEAFF. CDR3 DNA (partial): TGTGCCAGCAGCTTCTCGACAGGGGGCACTGAA.

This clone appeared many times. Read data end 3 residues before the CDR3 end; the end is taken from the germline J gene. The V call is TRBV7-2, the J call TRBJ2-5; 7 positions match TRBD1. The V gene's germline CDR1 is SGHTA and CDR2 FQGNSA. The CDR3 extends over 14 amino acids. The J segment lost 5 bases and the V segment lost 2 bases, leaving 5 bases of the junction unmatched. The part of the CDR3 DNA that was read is TGTGCCAGCAGCTTAAACAGGGGCAGGGAGACC. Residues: CASSLNRGRET. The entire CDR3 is CASSLNRGRETQYF.

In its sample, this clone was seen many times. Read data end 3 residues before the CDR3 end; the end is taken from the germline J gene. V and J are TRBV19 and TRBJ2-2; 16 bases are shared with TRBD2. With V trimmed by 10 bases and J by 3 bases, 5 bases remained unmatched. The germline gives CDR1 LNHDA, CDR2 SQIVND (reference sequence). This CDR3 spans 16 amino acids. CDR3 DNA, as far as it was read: TGTGCCATCGGGACTAGCGGGGGGGCGGACACCGGGGAG. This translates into CAIGTSGGADTGE. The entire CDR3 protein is CAIGTSGGADTGELFF.

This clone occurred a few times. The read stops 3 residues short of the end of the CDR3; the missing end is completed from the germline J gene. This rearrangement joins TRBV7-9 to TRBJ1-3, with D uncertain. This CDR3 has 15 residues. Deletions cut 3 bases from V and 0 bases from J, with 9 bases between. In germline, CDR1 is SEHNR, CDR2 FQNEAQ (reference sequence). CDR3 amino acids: CASSFRGSSGNTIYF. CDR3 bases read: TGTGCCAGCAGCTTCCGGGGAAGCTCTGGAAACACC. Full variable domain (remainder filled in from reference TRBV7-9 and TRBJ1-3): DTGVSQNPRHKITKRGQNVTFRCDPISEHNRLYWYRQTLGQGPEFLTYFQNEAQLEKSRLLSDRFSAERPKGSFSTLEIQRTEQGDSAMYLCASSFRGSSGNTIYFGEGSWLTVV.

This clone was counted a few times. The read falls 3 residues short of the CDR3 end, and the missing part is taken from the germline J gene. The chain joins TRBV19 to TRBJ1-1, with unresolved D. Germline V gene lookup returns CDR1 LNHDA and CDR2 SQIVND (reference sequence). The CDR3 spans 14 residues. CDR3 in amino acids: CASSSTERKRVAFF. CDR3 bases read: TGTGCCAGTAGTTCGACGGAAAGGAAGAGGGTA.

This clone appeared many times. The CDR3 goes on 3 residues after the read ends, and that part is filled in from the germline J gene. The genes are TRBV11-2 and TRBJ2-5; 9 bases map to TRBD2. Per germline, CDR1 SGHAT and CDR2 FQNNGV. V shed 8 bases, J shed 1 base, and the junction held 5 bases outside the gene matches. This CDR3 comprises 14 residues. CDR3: CASSIAGAQETQYF. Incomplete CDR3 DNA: TGTGCCAGCTCAATAGCGGGGGCCCAAGAGACC.

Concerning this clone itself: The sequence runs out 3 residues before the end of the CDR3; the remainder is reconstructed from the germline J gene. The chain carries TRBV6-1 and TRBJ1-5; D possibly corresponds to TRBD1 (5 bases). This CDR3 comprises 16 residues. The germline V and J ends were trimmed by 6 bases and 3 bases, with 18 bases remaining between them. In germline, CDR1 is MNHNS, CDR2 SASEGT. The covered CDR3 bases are TGTGCCAGCAGCGAAAGGCAGGGTTCCCCCAATCAGCCC. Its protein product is CASSERQGSPNQP. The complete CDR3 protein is CASSERQGSPNQPQHF.

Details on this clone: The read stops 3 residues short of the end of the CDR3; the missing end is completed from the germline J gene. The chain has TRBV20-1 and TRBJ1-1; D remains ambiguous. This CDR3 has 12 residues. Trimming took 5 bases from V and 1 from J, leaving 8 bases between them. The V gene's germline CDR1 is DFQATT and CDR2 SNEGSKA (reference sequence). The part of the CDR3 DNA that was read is TGCAGTGCTCTCGGGGAGAACACTGAA. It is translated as CSALGENTE. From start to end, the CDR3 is CSALGENTEAFF.

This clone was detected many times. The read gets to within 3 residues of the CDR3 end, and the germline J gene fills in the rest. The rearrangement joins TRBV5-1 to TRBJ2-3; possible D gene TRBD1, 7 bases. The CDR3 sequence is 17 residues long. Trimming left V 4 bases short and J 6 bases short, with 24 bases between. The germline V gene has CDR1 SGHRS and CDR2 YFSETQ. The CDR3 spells CASSISGRQGIADTQYF. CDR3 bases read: TGCGCCAGCAGCATATCCGGGAGACAGGGTATTGCCGATACG.

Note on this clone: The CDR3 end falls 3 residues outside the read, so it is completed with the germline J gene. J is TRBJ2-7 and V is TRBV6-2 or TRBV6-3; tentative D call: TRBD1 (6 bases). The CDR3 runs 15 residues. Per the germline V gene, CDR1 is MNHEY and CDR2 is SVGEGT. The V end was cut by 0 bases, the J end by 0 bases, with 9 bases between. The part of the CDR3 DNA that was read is TGTGCCAGCAGTTACTCCCCGGACAGCTCCTACGAG. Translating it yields CASSYSPDSSYE. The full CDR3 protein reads CASSYSPDSSYEQYF.

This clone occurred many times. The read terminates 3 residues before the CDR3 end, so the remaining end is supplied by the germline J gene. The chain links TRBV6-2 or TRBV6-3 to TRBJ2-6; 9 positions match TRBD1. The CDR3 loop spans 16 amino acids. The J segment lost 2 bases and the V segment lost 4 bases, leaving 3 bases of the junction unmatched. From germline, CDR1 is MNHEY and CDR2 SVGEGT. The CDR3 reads CASSLTGGTGANVLTF. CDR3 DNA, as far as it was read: TGTGCCAGCAGTTTGACAGGGGGTACTGGGGCCAACGTC.

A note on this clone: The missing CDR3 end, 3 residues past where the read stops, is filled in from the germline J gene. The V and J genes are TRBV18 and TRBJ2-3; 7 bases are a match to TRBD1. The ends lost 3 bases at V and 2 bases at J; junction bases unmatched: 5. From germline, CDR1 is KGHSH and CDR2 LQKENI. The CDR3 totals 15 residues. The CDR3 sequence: CASSPGQADTDTQYF. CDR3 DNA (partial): TGTGCCAGCTCACCCGGACAGGCGGACACAGATACG.

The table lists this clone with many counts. The CDR3 spells CASSSTGRNQPQHF. The part of the CDR3 DNA that was read is TGTGCCAGCAGTTCCACAGGGAGGAATCAGCCC. This chain joins TRBV7-2 and TRBJ1-5; D is perhaps TRBD1 (6 bases). The CDR3 is cut off 3 residues early in the read; its end comes from the germline J gene. Looked up from germline, CDR1 is SGHTA and CDR2 is FQGNSA. Trimming left V 6 bases short and J 4 bases short, with 13 bases between. The CDR3 extends over 14 amino acids.

The CDR3 is CASSQRQGAVYNEQFF. The covered CDR3 bases are TGTGCCAGCAGTCAAAGACAGGGGGCAGTCTACAATGAG. The rearrangement links TRBV6-2 or TRBV6-3 to TRBJ2-1, with 10 nucleotides matching TRBD1. Read sequence stops 3 residues before the CDR3 end, and the germline J gene provides the missing end. This CDR3 contains 16 residues. The trim removed 5 bases at V and 3 bases at J, leaving 7 bases unmatched. Germline assignment: CDR1 MNHEY and CDR2 SVGEGT.

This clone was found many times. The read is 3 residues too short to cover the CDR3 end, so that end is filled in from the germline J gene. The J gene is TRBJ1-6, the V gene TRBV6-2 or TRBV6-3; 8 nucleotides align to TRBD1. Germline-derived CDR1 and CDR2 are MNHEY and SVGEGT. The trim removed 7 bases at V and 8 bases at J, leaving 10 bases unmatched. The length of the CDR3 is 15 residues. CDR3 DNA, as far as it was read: TGTGCCAGCACTGCCTCAGGGGGCAGGGATTCACCC. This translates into CASTASGGRDSP. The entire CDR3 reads CASTASGGRDSPLHF.

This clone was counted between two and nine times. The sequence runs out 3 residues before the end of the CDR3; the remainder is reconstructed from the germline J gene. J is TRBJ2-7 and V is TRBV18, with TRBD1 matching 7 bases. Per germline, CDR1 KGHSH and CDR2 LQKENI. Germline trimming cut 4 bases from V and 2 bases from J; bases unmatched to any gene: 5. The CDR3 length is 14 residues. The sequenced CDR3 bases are TGTGCCAGCTCACAGACAGGGTACACCTACGAG. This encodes CASSQTGYTYE. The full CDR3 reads CASSQTGYTYEQYF.